These 19 T cell receptor beta chains were all obtained from the same sample, sequenced in a study of beta chain features in type 1 diabetes (dated by TCRdb to the late 2010s). The library was made by the immunoSEQ multiplex PCR assay. The entire amount of isolated RNA was reverse transcribed using the High Capacity cDNA Reverse Transcription Kit, so the sequenced TCRB transcripts were expressed ones. TCRdb holds this immuneACCESS table with in-frame rearrangements only. Some clones are missing; in checked studies, unresolved V genes explain under half, and the rest has no known cause. Across this sample there are under 900,000 clones, with roughly 16% seen only once. In total, the top ten clones hold 0.023% of the sample. The specimen was naive CD4+ T cells from blood. The cell subset or site label here, explained by the study, means: true naive CD4+ T cells. All receptors derive from a woman younger than 35 in good health.

This clone appeared a few times. This sample includes further DNA sequences coding for the same CDR3. The genes are TRBV28 and TRBJ2-1; 11 bases fit TRBD2. The trim removed 6 bases at V and 4 bases at J, leaving 5 bases unmatched. In germline, CDR1 is MDHEN, CDR2 SYDVKM. There are 15 residues in the CDR3. CDR3 in amino acids: CASSSGTSGYNEQFF. The DNA of the CDR3 is TGTGCCAGCAGCTCCGGGACTAGCGGATACAATGAGCAGTTCTTC.

The rearrangement joins TRBV9 to TRBJ1-2; 10 bases align to TRBD1. Germline assignment: CDR1 SGDLS and CDR2 YYNGEE. V dropped 2 bases and J dropped 3; count of bases not matched to a gene: 4. CDR3 length equals 15 residues. The DNA for the CDR3 is TGTGCCAGCAGCGTTGGGACAGGGGACCACTATGGCTACACCTTC. The encoded protein is CASSVGTGDHYGYTF.

This clone appeared a few times. The chain uses TRBV5-6 and TRBJ2-4; 7 positions match TRBD2. Per the germline V gene, CDR1 is SGHDT and CDR2 is YYEEEE. The V gene end was trimmed by 6 bases and the J gene end by 0 bases; junction bases not matched to a gene: 6. The CDR3 is 15 amino acids. The CDR3 DNA reads TGTGCCAGCACTGGAGCGGGACGAGCCAAAAACATTCAGTACTTC. It translates to CASTGAGRAKNIQYF.

This clone was detected only a few times. CDR3 loop: CASMNSNTDTQYF. For the CDR3, the DNA is TGTGCCAGCATGAACAGCAACACAGATACGCAGTATTTT. The J gene is TRBJ2-3, the V gene TRBV2; D gene ambiguous. The germline V gene has CDR1 SNHLY and CDR2 FYNNEI. V lost 7 bases, J lost 2 bases, and 10 bases lay in between. CDR3 size: 13 residues.

In this sample, this clone turned up a few times. The V and J genes are TRBV10-2 and TRBJ1-2; the D is unclear. Germline V CDR1 and CDR2: WSHSY, SAAADI. The CDR3 covers 13 residues. Trimming pared 2 bases from V and 3 bases from J, leaving 7 bases between. The DNA for the CDR3 is TGCGCCAGCAGTGAGGTCCGAGACTATGGCTACACCTTC. It codes for CASSEVRDYGYTF.

V gene TRBV11-3 combines with J gene TRBJ2-3; a possible D gene is TRBD1 (7 bases). The germline V and J ends were trimmed by 5 bases and 5 bases, with 11 bases remaining between them. CDR3 size: 13 residues. The germline gives CDR1 SGHNT, CDR2 YENEEA. The DNA for the CDR3 is TGTGCCAGCAGCCTTCAGGGGGGAGATACGCAGTATTTT. This codes for CASSLQGGDTQYF.

There are a few counts of this clone. This sequence joins TRBV5-5 and TRBJ2-3; D may correspond to TRBD1 or TRBD2 (5 bases each). Germline-derived CDR1 and CDR2 are SGHKS and YYEKEE (reference sequence). V lost 0 bases, J lost 0 bases, and 8 bases lay in between. The CDR3 loop spans 15 amino acids. CDR3: CASSLVGDSTDTQYF. In nucleotides, the CDR3 is TGTGCCAGCAGCTTGGTCGGGGACAGCACAGATACGCAGTATTTT.

The genes are TRBV7-9 and TRBJ2-1; weak D call: TRBD1 (5 bases). The germline CDR1 and CDR2 sequences are SEHNR and FQNEAQ (reference sequence). The CDR3 contains 14 residues. Trimming shortened V by 5 bases and J by 8 bases, and 16 bases separated the two germline ends. The CDR3 nucleotides are TGTGCCAGCAGCGTCCCCCAGGGTAGGGATGAGCAGTTCTTC. Translation gives CASSVPQGRDEQFF.

This clone has a handful of counts. V and J are TRBV9 and TRBJ2-7; D not certain. The germline V and J ends were trimmed by 3 bases and 3 bases, with 16 bases remaining between them. Germline-derived CDR1 and CDR2 are SGDLS and YYNGEE. This CDR3 comprises 15 residues. In DNA form, the CDR3 reads TGTGCCAGCAGCGCCTCTCCCGGTTCCGGCTACGAGCAGTACTTC. Translating gives CASSASPGSGYEQYF.

The V call is TRBV6-5, the J call TRBJ2-7; weak D call: TRBD1 (5 bases). Germline CDR1 and CDR2: MNHEY and SVGAGI. The CDR3 covers 15 residues. The V end lost 5 bases, the J end lost 5 bases, and 19 bases lay between the germline ends. CDR3 sequence (DNA): TGTGCCAGCAGTAAACCAGGGTGGCAGTCCAACGAGCAGTACTTC. Its protein is CASSKPGWQSNEQYF.

This rearrangement joins TRBV5-1 to TRBJ2-7; D is perhaps TRBD2 (5 bases). Trimming shortened V by 1 base and J by 3 bases, and 8 bases separated the two germline ends. Per the germline V gene, CDR1 is SGHRS and CDR2 is YFSETQ. The CDR3 length is 13 residues. CDR3 region: CASSLNGIYEQYF. CDR3 in DNA: TGCGCCAGCAGCTTGAACGGGATCTACGAGCAGTACTTC.

V usage is TRBV5-4 and J usage is TRBJ2-5; no definite D call. Germline V gene lookup returns CDR1 SGHNT and CDR2 YYREEE (reference sequence). CDR3 length equals 16 residues. Trimming removed 7 bases at V and 0 bases at J, with 19 bases between. The CDR3, as DNA: TGTGCCAGCCAACTTATGGGCGAGAGGTACCAAGAGACCCAGTACTTC. Its translation is CASQLMGERYQETQYF. Together with reference TRBV5-4 and TRBJ2-5, the CDR3 gives the full variable domain: ETGVTQSPTHLIKTRGQQVTLRCSSQSGHNTVSWYQQALGQGPQFIFQYYREEENGRGNFPPRFSGLQFPNYSSELNVNALELDDSALYLCASQLMGERYQETQYFGPGTRLLVL.

This clone was found a few times. The V and J genes are TRBV29-1 and TRBJ2-1; D uncertain. Per germline, CDR1 SQVTM and CDR2 ANQGSEA. This CDR3 is built from 13 residues. Trimming pared 0 bases from V and 5 bases from J, leaving 8 bases between. CDR3 in amino acids: CSVEDIRNNEQFF. CDR3 bases: TGCAGCGTTGAAGATATCAGAAACAATGAGCAGTTCTTC.

In this sample, this clone turned up a few times. The chain joins TRBV9 to TRBJ2-2; TRBD1 matches at 8 bases. Per the germline V gene, CDR1 is SGDLS and CDR2 is YYNGEE. This CDR3 comprises 13 residues. Trimming cost V 5 bases and J 6 bases; bases outside gene matches: 3. CDR3 sequence reads: CASRPGGPGELFF. CDR3 sequence (DNA): TGTGCCAGCAGGCCAGGGGGCCCCGGGGAGCTGTTTTTT.

The rearrangement uses TRBV18 and TRBJ2-3, with unresolved D. The CDR3 is made up of 14 amino acids. The V gene's germline CDR1 is KGHSH and CDR2 LQKENI. V lost 1 base and J 4 bases, leaving 9 bases between the germline ends. CDR3 bases: TGTGCCAGCTCACCACTGGAAAGAGCAGATACGCAGTATTTT. Encoded protein: CASSPLERADTQYF. Filled out from reference TRBV18 and TRBJ2-3, the complete variable domain reads NAGVMQNPRHLVRRRGQEARLRCSPMKGHSHVYWYRQLPEEGLKFMVYLQKENIIDESGMPKERFSAEFPKEGPSILRIQQVVRGDSAAYFCASSPLERADTQYFGPGTRLTVL.

Many counts were recorded for this clone. V usage is TRBV14 and J usage is TRBJ2-5, with D uncertain. CDR1 is SGHDN and CDR2 is FVKESK in the germline V gene. The CDR3 is 10 residues long. V lost 0 bases to trimming and J lost 7 bases, with 0 bases between them. CDR3: CASSQETQYF. CDR3 nucleotides: TGTGCCAGCAGCCAAGAGACCCAGTACTTC.

This chain uses TRBV14 with TRBJ1-3; possibly TRBD1 for D (5 bases). Germline lookup yields CDR1 SGHDN and CDR2 FVKESK. Trimming took off 3 bases at V and 4 bases at J, with 7 bases between the two ends. The CDR3 contains 13 residues. The CDR3 nucleotides are TGTGCCAGCAGCCAGGGGACGGGAAACACCATATATTTT. It is translated as CASSQGTGNTIYF. The entire variable domain, with the rest obtained from reference TRBV14 and TRBJ1-3, is as follows: EAGVTQFPSHSVIEKGQTVTLRCDPISGHDNLYWYRRVMGKEIKFLLHFVKESKQDESGMPNNRFLAERTGGTYSTLKVQPAELEDSGVYFCASSQGTGNTIYFGEGSWLTVV.

The chain is built from TRBV18 and TRBJ1-5; 11 nucleotides match TRBD1. CDR3 length: 15 residues. Germline trimming cut 5 bases from V and 5 bases from J; bases unmatched to any gene: 5. The germline gives CDR1 KGHSH, CDR2 LQKENI. The CDR3 region is CASSAGQGADQPQHF. DNA of the CDR3: TGTGCCAGCTCAGCCGGACAGGGGGCTGATCAGCCCCAGCATTTT.

The rearrangement joins TRBV27 to TRBJ2-5; D is possibly TRBD2 (5 bases). This CDR3 comprises 13 residues. Germline V gene sequence: CDR1 MNHEY, CDR2 SMNVEV (reference sequence). The V end was cut by 5 bases, the J end by 0 bases, with 7 bases between. The CDR3 is CASSRTYQETQYF. The CDR3 DNA is TGTGCCAGCAGTCGGACTTACCAAGAGACCCAGTACTTC.